The source of this T cell receptor (beta chain) is a study of blood T cell repertoires in COVID-19. In germline, CDR1 is LNHDA, CDR2 SQIVND (reference sequence). The CDR3 is 16 amino acids. Trimming shortened V by 3 bases and J by 3 bases, and 15 bases separated the two germline ends. Assay: immunoSEQ multiplex PCR; the TCRdb copy retains only in-frame clones and omits some. The data contain about 79,000 clones, about 90% of them singletons. The material sequenced was peripheral blood. V is TRBV19 and J is TRBJ2-1, with D possibly TRBD1 on 6 matching bases. The clonotype comes from a man between 45 and 60 years old with active COVID-19. CDR3: CASSIVPGVSYNEQFF. CDR3 DNA: TGTGCCAGTAGTATTGTTCCAGGGGTTAGCTACAATGAGCAGTTCTTC.